These 16 T cell receptor beta chains originate from one sample sequenced in a study of shared clonotypes between healthy human individuals. Naive-designated CD8 cells lacked CD45RO, were positively enriched for CCR7, and omitted terminally differentiated effector memory CD45RA+ cells. Sequencing used immunoSEQ multiplex PCR; TCRdb keeps in-frame clones, though not all of them. Counted here are millions of clones, less than 95% occurring once; the ten biggest clones make up 0.85% to 1.2%. Specimen: naive CD8+ T cells sorted from blood. The receptors come from a young man in good health.

This chain connects TRBV27 to TRBJ2-1, with 9 bases matching TRBD2. The CDR3 loop spans 14 amino acids. Trimming removed 8 bases from V and 8 bases from J; junction bases left unmatched: 10. Per germline, CDR1 MNHEY and CDR2 SMNVEV (reference sequence). The CDR3 spells CASQGLAQGHEQFF. In DNA, the CDR3 is TGTGCCAGCCAGGGACTAGCCCAGGGGCATGAGCAGTTCTTC.

This clone was recorded once. This chain uses TRBV29-1 with TRBJ1-4; D not certain. CDR1 is SQVTM, CDR2 ANQGSEA, per germline. V lost 6 bases and J 0 bases, leaving 5 bases between the germline ends. The CDR3 spans 12 residues. Written as DNA, the CDR3 is TGCAGCGTCGGAACAACTAATGAAAAACTGTTTTTT. Its protein is CSVGTTNEKLFF.

The rearrangement uses TRBV5-1 and TRBJ2-5; 8 bases map to TRBD2. Germline loops: CDR1 SGHRS, CDR2 YFSETQ. Trimming removed 2 bases from V and 0 bases from J; junction bases left unmatched: 12. The CDR3 runs 18 residues. DNA of the CDR3: TGCGCCAGCAGCTTCACGGAAGCGGGGGCACTCTACCAAGAGACCCAGTACTTC. Its protein is CASSFTEAGALYQETQYF.

CDR3 residues: CASSLGVAGVETQYF. As DNA, the CDR3 is TGTGCCAGCAGCTTGGGGGTAGCGGGGGTGGAGACCCAGTACTTC. The rearrangement uses TRBV5-4 and TRBJ2-5; 9 bases agree with TRBD2. CDR1 is SGHNT, CDR2 YYREEE, per germline (reference sequence). V dropped 0 bases and J dropped 5; count of bases not matched to a gene: 5. The CDR3 loop spans 15 amino acids.

The V gene is TRBV13, the J gene TRBJ2-1, with 8 positions matching TRBD2. This CDR3 has 15 amino acids. V lost 3 bases and J lost 8; bases outside the gene matches: 9. The germline gives CDR1 PRHDT, CDR2 FYEKMQ (reference sequence). For the CDR3, the DNA is TGTGCCAGCAGCTTTGGGAGCGGGAGTAATGATGAGCAGTTCTTC. This encodes CASSFGSGSNDEQFF.

The chain is built from TRBV4-1 and TRBJ2-2; a weak D match, TRBD1 (6 bases). Germline CDR1 and CDR2: MGHRA and YSYEKL. The length of the CDR3 is 18 residues. Trimming removed 0 bases at V and 0 bases at J, with 14 bases between. The CDR3 is CASSQEGVTGTNTGELFF. The CDR3 nucleotides read TGCGCCAGCAGCCAAGAGGGGGTAACAGGGACGAACACCGGGGAGCTGTTTTTT.

This chain uses TRBV4-3 with TRBJ2-2, with TRBD2 matching 8 bases. The V and J ends lost 0 bases and 1 base, in that order; junction bases with no gene match: 4. Germline assignment: CDR1 LGHNA and CDR2 YSLEER. The length of the CDR3 is 17 residues. The CDR3 DNA sequence: TGCGCCAGCAGCCAAGATTTCAGCGGGGGGAACACCGGGGAGCTGTTTTTT. Translation gives CASSQDFSGGNTGELFF.

This clone has only one observation. This chain joins TRBV6-1 and TRBJ2-1; 9 nucleotides agree with TRBD2. Germline V gives CDR1 MNHNS, CDR2 SASEGT. Losses at the gene ends were 8 bases for V and 3 bases for J; bases not matched to a gene: 5. The CDR3 totals 14 residues. CDR3: CASSRTSDYNEQFF. CDR3 coding DNA: TGTGCCAGCTCCAGGACTAGCGACTACAATGAGCAGTTCTTC.

The chain joins TRBV30 to TRBJ2-1, with D perhaps TRBD2 (7 bases). Germline-derived CDR1 and CDR2 are GTSNPN and SVGIG (reference sequence). Trimming pared 2 bases from V and 10 bases from J, leaving 18 bases between. The CDR3 sequence is 14 residues long. CDR3: CAWSRGASSGEQFF. The CDR3 bases are TGTGCCTGGAGTCGGGGGGCGTCGAGCGGCGAGCAGTTCTTC.

The V and J genes are TRBV27 and TRBJ2-5; 7 nucleotides line up with TRBD1. Trimming removed 5 bases from V and 2 bases from J; junction bases left unmatched: 11. Germline V CDR1 and CDR2: MNHEY, SMNVEV (reference sequence). The CDR3 contains 16 residues. CDR3 loop: CASSPGTVKVQETQYF. The DNA for the CDR3 is TGTGCCAGCAGTCCTGGGACAGTAAAAGTTCAAGAGACCCAGTACTTC.

The sample holds one count of this clone. The chain employs TRBV2 and TRBJ2-7; no definite D call. V shed 7 bases and J shed 0 bases, with 10 bases lying between them. Germline loops: CDR1 SNHLY, CDR2 FYNNEI. The CDR3 is 13 residues long. CDR3 DNA sequence: TGTGCCAGCACTGCGGCTGCCTCCTACGAGCAGTACTTC. This codes for CASTAAASYEQYF.

The chain has TRBV2 and TRBJ1-2; 9 bases align to TRBD1. Unmatched junction bases numbered 13, after V lost 2 bases and J lost 3 bases. This CDR3 is 18 amino acids long. Germline loops: CDR1 SNHLY, CDR2 FYNNEI. CDR3 sequence: CASSESGTGHLDDYGYTF. CDR3 bases: TGTGCCAGCAGTGAATCCGGGACAGGGCATTTGGACGACTATGGCTACACCTTC.

The chain is built from TRBV29-1 and TRBJ2-5, with 7 positions matching TRBD1. CDR3 length: 13 amino acids. Trimming cost V 5 bases and J 1 base; bases outside gene matches: 4. Per the germline V gene, CDR1 is SQVTM and CDR2 is ANQGSEA. CDR3 coding DNA: TGCAGCGTTCACCGGGACAGCCAAGAGACCCAGTACTTC. Encoded protein: CSVHRDSQETQYF.

This chain links TRBV7-6 with TRBJ2-1; TRBD1 agrees at 8 bases. The germline CDR1 and CDR2 sequences are SGHVS and FNYEAQ. V lost 5 bases, J lost 1 base, and 4 bases stayed unmatched. The CDR3 length is 15 residues. The CDR3: CASSQDRDSYNEQFF. The CDR3 DNA sequence: TGTGCCAGCAGCCAGGACAGGGATTCCTACAATGAGCAGTTCTTC.

This chain connects TRBV5-4 to TRBJ2-7; TRBD2 matches at 7 bases. There are 15 residues in the CDR3. The trim removed 1 base at V and 5 bases at J, leaving 9 bases unmatched. Per the germline V gene, CDR1 is SGHNT and CDR2 is YYREEE (reference sequence). The CDR3 DNA sequence: TGTGCCAGCAGCTTGCTAGCGGAGGGGTCCCACGAGCAGTACTTC. Translation: CASSLLAEGSHEQYF.

On this clone: Other DNA sequences from this sample encode an identical CDR3 as well. This sequence joins TRBV4-1 and TRBJ2-1, with TRBD2 matching 8 bases. Germline CDR1 and CDR2: MGHRA and YSYEKL. This CDR3 spans 16 amino acids. V shed 0 bases and J 1 base; nucleotides not matched to a gene: 2. CDR3 loop: CASSQEGGGSYNEQFF. The CDR3 bases are TGCGCCAGCAGCCAAGAAGGCGGGGGGTCCTACAATGAGCAGTTCTTC.